The T cell receptor (beta chain) described here comes from a study of T cell responses to AZD1222 COVID-19 vaccine. Measured with immunoSEQ multiplex PCR; TCRdb has only the in-frame clones, and not every one. Of tens of thousands of clones listed, about three quarters are singletons. This CDR3 has 15 amino acids. V was pared by 5 bases and J by 0 bases, with 13 bases between. Per the germline V gene, CDR1 is SGHTA and CDR2 is FQGTGA. This clone has only a few counts. The rearrangement uses TRBV7-3 and TRBJ1-1; D unclear. The starting material was peripheral blood, obtained on day 0 of AZD1222 vaccination. The sequence derives from an adult in good health. CDR3 nucleotides: TGTGCCAGCAGCCCCCAGAGCACGATGAACACTGAAGCTTTCTTT. It translates to CASSPQSTMNTEAFF.